Below are 21 T cell receptor beta chains sequenced from a single sample in a study of human T cells and chemical hapten exposure. Stated time point: patch test 2, 6 weeks after DPC sensitization. Sample treatment: therapeutic diphenylcyclopropenone sensitization with weekly scalp DPC. MiXCR was run by TCRdb on the RACE reads, yielding one entry per CDR3 protein. The sample shows fewer than 85,000 distinct CDR3 sequences, 10% of them seen only once. Sequenced here: whole blood, sampled in connection with sensitization to the hapten diphenylcyclopropenone (DPC). The receptors originated from a woman under 40 with alopecia areata. Some clones in this sample may be carry-over from other donors' samples.

CDR3 region: CASSLSGRAVEQFF. CDR3 nucleotide sequence: TGTGCCAGCAGTCTCAGCGGGAGGGCCGTTGAGCAGTTCTTC. The J gene is TRBJ2-1, the V gene TRBV28, with 10 bases matching TRBD2. The CDR3 runs to 14 residues. The trim removed 5 bases at V and 9 bases at J, leaving 7 bases unmatched. Looked up from germline, CDR1 is MDHEN and CDR2 is SYDVKM.

In its sample, this clonotype was seen many times. This sequence joins TRBV30 and TRBJ1-4; D remains unclear. Trimming left V 0 bases short and J 8 bases short, with 10 bases between. The germline V gene encodes CDR1 GTSNPN and CDR2 SVGIG (reference sequence). The CDR3 is 13 residues long. The CDR3 reads CAWSVAGREKLFF. The CDR3 DNA sequence: TGTGCCTGGAGTGTAGCGGGAAGGGAAAAACTGTTTTTT.

V gene TRBV4-3 combines with J gene TRBJ2-7; D not certain. V gave up 4 bases and J gave up 0 bases, with 10 bases separating them. CDR3 size: 14 residues. The germline gives CDR1 LGHNA, CDR2 YSLEER. As DNA, the CDR3 is TGCGCCAGCAGCCCAGACATCAGCTCCTACGAGCAGTACTTC. This encodes CASSPDISSYEQYF.

This clonotype showed up many times. V and J are TRBV7-2 and TRBJ1-2; D remains unclear. The CDR3 loop spans 14 amino acids. Trimming pared 3 bases from V and 2 bases from J, leaving 10 bases between. CDR1 is SGHTA, CDR2 FQGNSA, per germline. CDR3 sequence reads: CASSFYQENYGYTF. The CDR3 coding sequence is TGTGCCAGCAGCTTCTACCAGGAAAACTATGGCTACACCTTC.

The CDR3 reads CASSDWIRALSICGYTF. As DNA, the CDR3 is TGTGCCAGCAGTGACTGGATCCGGGCTCTAAGCATCTGTGGCTACACCTTC. The chain carries TRBV6-4 and TRBJ1-2; D call uncertain. This CDR3 is built from 17 residues. Germline V gene sequence: CDR1 MRHNA, CDR2 SNTAGT. V lost 1 base and J 7 bases, leaving 22 bases between the germline ends.

This clonotype was observed many times. V and J are TRBV28 and TRBJ1-5; D is ambiguous. Trimming cost V 4 bases and J 0 bases, with 7 bases left between them. CDR1 and CDR2 from the germline V gene are MDHEN and SYDVKM. The CDR3 is made up of 14 amino acids. The CDR3: CASSSRVSNQPQHF. The CDR3 DNA sequence: TGTGCCAGCAGTTCTAGGGTTAGCAATCAGCCCCAGCATTTT.

This clonotype was seen at least ten times. The chain combines TRBV10-2 with TRBJ2-3; no firm D call. Germline CDR1 and CDR2: WSHSY and SAAADI. This CDR3 is built from 13 residues. Trimming cost V 5 bases and J 2 bases, with 8 bases left between them. As DNA, the CDR3 is TGCGCCAGCAGTTCTTACTCCACAGATACGCAGTATTTT. This translates into CASSSYSTDTQYF.

This clonotype was seen at least ten times. The chain links TRBV4-1 to TRBJ2-2; D gene ambiguous. The CDR3 is made up of 15 amino acids. Trimming took 1 base from V and 5 from J, leaving 11 bases between them. CDR1 is MGHRA and CDR2 is YSYEKL in the germline V gene. Here the CDR3 DNA reads TGCGCCAGCAGCCAAGGGGCGGCCGTAACCGGGGAGCTGTTTTTT. This sequence encodes CASSQGAAVTGELFF.

J is TRBJ2-7 and V is TRBV6-5; 7 bases match TRBD1. CDR1 is MNHEY and CDR2 is SVGAGI in the germline V gene. The CDR3 covers 13 residues. The trim removed 6 bases at V and 1 base at J, leaving 3 bases unmatched. Here the CDR3 DNA reads TGTGCCAGCAGAACGGGACAGTCCTACGAGCAGTACTTC. This translates into CASRTGQSYEQYF.

In this sample, this clonotype turned up many times. The rearrangement joins TRBV28 to TRBJ1-1, with 7 bases fitting TRBD1. The CDR3 contains 15 residues. Germline V lookup: CDR1 MDHEN, CDR2 SYDVKM. V was clipped by 6 bases and J by 0 bases; unmatched bases: 7. The CDR3 nucleotides read TGTGCCAGCAGCTCCGGGGGACAGCTGAACACTGAAGCTTTCTTT. This gives the protein CASSSGGQLNTEAFF.

This clonotype has a count of ten or more. The rearrangement links TRBV10-3 to TRBJ2-3, with TRBD2 as a possible D gene (5 bases). The germline V and J ends were trimmed by 1 base and 4 bases, with 9 bases remaining between them. CDR3 length equals 14 residues. The germline V gene has CDR1 ENHRY and CDR2 SYGVKD. The CDR3 sequence is CAISEFRESDTQYF. The CDR3 coding sequence is TGTGCCATCAGTGAGTTCCGGGAATCAGATACGCAGTATTTT.

This clonotype was counted at least ten times. J is TRBJ1-1 and V is TRBV5-1; D is undetermined. The CDR3 has 12 amino acids. Germline CDR1 SGHRS, CDR2 YFSETQ. Trimming stripped 5 bases from V and 6 bases from J, with 11 bases between. CDR3 residues: CASRTGEAEAFF. CDR3 coding DNA: TGCGCCAGCAGAACGGGTGAGGCTGAAGCTTTCTTT.

In its sample, this clonotype was seen many times. V and J are TRBV5-1 and TRBJ1-4, with D unresolved. The V gene lost 0 bases and the J gene lost 2 bases, with 5 bases spanning the gap. Germline V lookup: CDR1 SGHRS, CDR2 YFSETQ. This CDR3 is built from 14 residues. The CDR3 coding sequence is TGCGCCAGCAGCTTGGAGAGGACTAATGAAAAACTGTTTTTT. Translation gives CASSLERTNEKLFF.

This chain links TRBV20-1 with TRBJ2-7; 14 positions match TRBD2. This CDR3 has 15 residues. The germline V gene has CDR1 DFQATT and CDR2 SNEGSKA (reference sequence). J gave up 5 bases and V 6 bases, and 9 bases lay outside the gene matches. The CDR3 loop reads CSATGTSGSSNEQYF. The CDR3 bases are TGCAGTGCAACCGGGACTAGCGGGAGTAGCAACGAGCAGTACTTC.

This clonotype occurred many times. The J gene is TRBJ2-2, the V gene TRBV6-1; 7 bases fit TRBD2. Germline V CDR1 and CDR2: MNHNS, SASEGT. V shed 2 bases, J shed 7 bases, and the junction held 4 bases outside the gene matches. The CDR3 loop spans 14 amino acids. The CDR3 DNA reads TGTGCCAGCAGTGAACTGGGGAGGGGCGGGGAGCTGTTTTTT. Translation gives CASSELGRGGELFF.

This clonotype came up many times. V is TRBV27 and J is TRBJ2-6, with unresolved D. Trimming pared 4 bases from V and 4 bases from J, leaving 5 bases between. Germline CDR1 MNHEY, CDR2 SMNVEV (reference sequence). The CDR3 covers 13 residues. DNA of the CDR3: TGTGCCAGCAGTTCTACCGGGGCCAACGTCCTGACTTTC. It translates to CASSSTGANVLTF.

This clonotype was observed many times. The chain is built from TRBV28 and TRBJ2-2; TRBD1 matches 8 bases. J lost 0 bases, V lost 5 bases, and 5 bases had no gene match. Per germline, CDR1 MDHEN and CDR2 SYDVKM. This CDR3 is built from 16 residues. The CDR3 sequence: CASSRSGQANTGELFF. The CDR3 DNA sequence: TGTGCCAGCAGTAGGTCGGGACAGGCGAACACCGGGGAGCTGTTTTTT.

The chain recombines TRBV5-1 with TRBJ1-5, with 7 bases aligning to TRBD1. Germline CDR1 and CDR2: SGHRS and YFSETQ. Trimming at V came to 4 bases and at J to 6 bases, leaving 7 bases not matched to a gene. The CDR3 has 14 amino acids. The CDR3 sequence: CASSPGTDPQPQHF. For the CDR3, the DNA is TGCGCCAGCAGCCCTGGGACAGACCCTCAGCCCCAGCATTTT.

Worth noting for this clonotype: This clone may be a read error of a much larger clone one base away. The genes are TRBV11-2 and TRBJ2-7; TRBD2 matches 7 bases. Germline V lookup: CDR1 SGHAT, CDR2 FQNNGV. After removal of 5 bases from V and 4 bases from J, the junction contained 14 bases not matched to a gene. CDR3 size: 16 residues. The CDR3 sequence is CASSGSLAAEQYEQYF. The DNA of the CDR3 is TGTGCCAGCAGCGGTTCGCTAGCGGCGGAGCAATACGAGCAGTACTTC.

This clonotype was counted ten times or more. At one boundary the junction diverges from the germline segment, which might be a read error. The rearrangement links TRBV4-3 to TRBJ2-3, with D uncertain. CDR3 length: 15 residues. CDR1 LGHNA and CDR2 YSLEER come from the germline V gene. The CDR3 loop is CASSQVLASTDTQYF. DNA for the CDR3: TGCGCCAGCAGCCAAGTTTTAGCCAGCACGGATACGCAGTATTTT.

This clonotype was recorded many times. The V call is TRBV7-9, the J call TRBJ2-7; D perhaps matches TRBD1 (6 bases). The length of the CDR3 is 16 residues. Germline CDR1 and CDR2: SEHNR and FQNEAQ (reference sequence). V was cut by 0 bases and J by 2 bases, with 14 bases left in between. CDR3 sequence: CASSLALQGLAYEQYF. The CDR3 region has the DNA TGTGCCAGCAGCTTAGCGCTGCAGGGGCTTGCCTACGAGCAGTACTTC.